The rows below give T cell receptor beta chains drawn from one sample of a study of post-analysis software for immune sequencing data. From the PCR reads, TCRdb called clonotypes with MiXCR, one entry per CDR3 protein. This sample carries 450,000 or so distinct CDR3 sequences, 40% to 55% of them seen once, and the ten largest clones take around an eighth. Sequenced sample: blood. These TCRs come from a girl aged 10 to 17 with multiple sclerosis. The CDR3 runs from the conserved cysteine through the conserved F or W. Fields, in order: clone size, J gene, V gene, D gene, CDR3 DNA, CDR3 protein. A D gene is named only where the DNA matches it firmly. Some rows have no size entry. The others give once, few or many, or a class for an expanded clone.

NA,TRBJ2-7,TRBV20-1,NA,TGCAGTGCTAGAGGCTCCGGGACTGTCCCCTACGAGCAGTACTTC,CSARGSGTVPYEQYF
NA,TRBJ1-2,TRBV6-1,NA,TGTGCCAGTAACCGGGACGGTGGCTACACCTTC,CASNRDGGYTF
NA,TRBJ2-1,TRBV28,TRBD2,TGTGCCAGTGCAAGCGGGGGGGCCTATGAGCAGTTCTTC,CASASGGAYEQFF
NA,TRBJ1-2,TRBV9,TRBD1,TGTGCCAGCAGCGTAGAGGGGGCGGATGGCTACACCTTC,CASSVEGADGYTF
NA,TRBJ2-7,TRBV3-1,TRBD2,TGTGCCAGCAGCCAAGGGGTGCTAGCGGGAGTCTACGAGCAGTACTTC,CASSQGVLAGVYEQYF
few,TRBJ2-1,TRBV29-1,TRBD2,TGCAGCGTGGACGGATTTAGCGGGAGTAGGAATGAGCAGTTCTTC,CSVDGFSGSRNEQFF
NA,TRBJ1-2,TRBV10-3,TRBD1,TGTGCCATCAGTGCGACAGGGACGGATGGCTACACCTTC,CAISATGTDGYTF
NA,TRBJ1-4,TRBV10-3,NA,TGTGCCATCAGCGAAGGTGAAAAACTGTTTTTT,CAISEGEKLFF
NA,TRBJ1-6,TRBV20-1,TRBD1,TGCAGTGCTAGTGCCTCGGGACAGGCTATGGGTTCACCCCTCCACTTT,CSASASGQAMGSPLHF
NA,TRBJ1-1,TRBV4-1,NA,TGCGCCAGCAGCCAAGATCTCTCCCGTCGAGTACGCGGTTTGATCTCTGAAGCTTTCTTT,CASSQDLSRRVRGLISEAFF
NA,TRBJ2-3,TRBV20-1,TRBD2,TGCAGTGCTAGAGGACTAGCGCGTTCTATGGATACGCAGTATTTT,CSARGLARSMDTQYF
NA,TRBJ2-5,TRBV7-2,TRBD2,TGTGCCAGCAGCTTAAGGGCCCCTCCGCTAGCGGGAGGGGCCAATGAGCAGTACTTC,CASSLRAPPLAGGANEQYF
NA,TRBJ2-1,TRBV5-1,TRBD1,TGCGCCAGCAGCATGGGACAGGCGACCTACAATGAGCAGTTCTTC,CASSMGQATYNEQFF
NA,TRBJ1-1,TRBV6-1,NA,TGTGCCAGCAGTGAATGGGCCCGGAGGGACACTGAAGCTTTCTTT,CASSEWARRDTEAFF
NA,TRBJ2-7,TRBV11-2,TRBD2,TGTGCCAGCAGTCCAGGGACTAAGGCCTACGAGCAGTACTTC,CASSPGTKAYEQYF
few,TRBJ2-5,TRBV6-5,NA,TGTGCCAGCAGCTCCGACAGGGAGGGAGAGACCCAGTACTTC,CASSSDREGETQYF
NA,TRBJ2-2,TRBV29-1,NA,TGCAGCGTCTGGGATAGGAGCACCGGGGAGCTGTTTTTT,CSVWDRSTGELFF
NA,TRBJ2-3,TRBV9,NA,TGTGCCAGCAGCTCCCCGACTAGGGCCCCAGATACGCAGTATTTT,CASSSPTRAPDTQYF
NA,TRBJ2-7,TRBV29-1,TRBD1,TGCAGCGTTGAAGGAGGGGGTGGGACAGGGGGCCTCTACGAGCAGTACTTC,CSVEGGGGTGGLYEQYF
NA,TRBJ1-1,TRBV27,TRBD1,TGTGCCAGCAGTAGAGCAGGGGGGCGCAAGGCAGAAGCTTTCTTT,CASSRAGGRKAEAFF
NA,TRBJ1-5,TRBV2,TRBD1,TGTGCCAGCAGCGGGACAGGGAGGCGGAATCAGCCCCAGCATTTT,CASSGTGRRNQPQHF
few,TRBJ2-3,TRBV11-2,TRBD2,TGTGCCAGCAGCTTAGACGGGCTAGCGGGAGGACCAGATACGCAGTATTTT,CASSLDGLAGGPDTQYF
few,TRBJ2-5,TRBV5-1,NA,TGCGCCAGCAGCTTGGAACAGGGTCGAGAGACCCAGTACTTC,CASSLEQGRETQYF
once,TRBJ1-6,TRBV20-1,NA,TGCAGTGCCAGGGAGAGGGGAATTTCACCCCTCCACTTT,CSARERGISPLHF
NA,TRBJ2-3,TRBV15,TRBD2,TGTGCCACCAGCAGGGAGCGGTGGTCTAGCGGGAGCACAGATACGCAGTATTTT,CATSRERWSSGSTDTQYF
NA,TRBJ2-7,TRBV7-9,TRBD2,TGTGCCAGCAGCTTAAAGCGGGACTGCGAGCAGTACTTC,CASSLKRDCEQYF
NA,TRBJ2-5,TRBV28,TRBD2,TGTGCCAGCGGACTAGCGGGAGCGCAAGGGACCCAGTACTTC,CASGLAGAQGTQYF
NA,TRBJ2-5,TRBV15,NA,TGTGCCACCAGAACTCCTAGCGTCGGGGAGACCCAGTACTTC,CATRTPSVGETQYF
few,TRBJ2-3,TRBV20-1,NA,TGCAGTGCAAGACAGAGACCTACAGATACGCAGTATTTT,CSARQRPTDTQYF
few,TRBJ2-5,TRBV12-3/TRBV12-4,TRBD2,TGTGCCAGCAGTTTGTCGGGAGGGACGGGTGAGCAGTACTTC,CASSLSGGTGEQYF
few,TRBJ2-7,TRBV24-1,NA,TGTGCCACCAGTGATTTGCAGGCCACGATCTACGAGCAGTACTTC,CATSDLQATIYEQYF
few,TRBJ2-5,TRBV7-2,NA,TGTGCCAGCAGCTTAGTAGTGTTGGAGACCCAGTACTTC,CASSLVVLETQYF
few,TRBJ1-2,TRBV5-5,TRBD1,TGTGCCAGCACCTTTACAGGGGATGCTAACTATGGCTACACCTTC,CASTFTGDANYGYTF
NA,TRBJ1-2,TRBV20-1,NA,TGCAGTGCTTCCGGGACATCCTATGGCTACACCTTC,CSASGTSYGYTF
few,TRBJ2-7,TRBV28,NA,TGTGCCAGCAGTTTAGGTGTGGTCTCCTACGAGCAGTACTTC,CASSLGVVSYEQYF
NA,TRBJ2-6,TRBV24-1,NA,TGTGCCACCAGTGAAGGGGGGACTGGGGCCAACGTCCTGACTTTC,CATSEGGTGANVLTF
NA,TRBJ2-7,TRBV18,NA,TGTGCCAGCTCACCTAATGGACTGACCTACGAGCAGTACTTC,CASSPNGLTYEQYF
NA,TRBJ1-5,TRBV6-6,TRBD1,TGTGCCAGCAGTTACGGGACAGGGAGCAATCAGCCCCAGCATTTT,CASSYGTGSNQPQHF
NA,TRBJ2-1,TRBV28,TRBD2,TGTACCAGCAGCTCATTGGGGGGACTAGCGGGATTCAATGAGCAGTTCTTC,CTSSSLGGLAGFNEQFF
few,TRBJ1-5,TRBV5-5,TRBD1,TGTGCCAGCAGCCCAGGGGGGTATAGCAATCAGCCCCAGCATTTT,CASSPGGYSNQPQHF
NA,TRBJ1-5,TRBV20-1,NA,TGCAGTGCTAATACAGCGGGCCAGCCCCAGCATTTT,CSANTAGQPQHF
NA,TRBJ2-7,TRBV2,NA,TGTGCCAGCCAGCTGACCGTCTGGGGTAGCGAGCAGTACTTC,CASQLTVWGSEQYF
few,TRBJ2-3,TRBV7-2,TRBD2,TGTGCCAGCAGTAGACTAGCGGGAGTCGATACGCAGTATTTT,CASSRLAGVDTQYF
NA,TRBJ2-7,TRBV5-1,TRBD2,TGCGCCAGCAGCCCTCTAGCGGGAGAGAACGAGCAGTACTTC,CASSPLAGENEQYF
once,TRBJ2-1,TRBV7-8,NA,TGTGCCAGCAGCCCCCGCCGCGCGGCGGGAAACAATGAGCAGTTCTTC,CASSPRRAAGNNEQFF
few,TRBJ1-2,TRBV5-1,NA,TGCGCCAGCAGCTTTGAGGAGAAAGCTAACTATGGCTACACCTTC,CASSFEEKANYGYTF